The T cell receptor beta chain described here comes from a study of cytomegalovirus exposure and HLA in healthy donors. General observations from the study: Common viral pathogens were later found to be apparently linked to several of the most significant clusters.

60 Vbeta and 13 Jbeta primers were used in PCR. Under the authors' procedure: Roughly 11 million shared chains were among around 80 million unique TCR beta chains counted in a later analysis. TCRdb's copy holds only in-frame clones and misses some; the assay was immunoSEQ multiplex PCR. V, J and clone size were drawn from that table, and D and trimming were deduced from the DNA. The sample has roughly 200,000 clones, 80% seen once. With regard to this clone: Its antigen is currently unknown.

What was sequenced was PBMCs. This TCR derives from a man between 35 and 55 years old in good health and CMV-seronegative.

The DNA of the CDR3 is TGTGCCACCAGCAGAGGCATGGGTACAGGGGCCCATGGCTACACCTTC. It yields the protein CATSRGMGTGAHGYTF. This chain uses TRBV15 with TRBJ1-2; 7 nucleotides match TRBD1. CDR1 and CDR2 (germline): LNHNV, YYDKDF (reference sequence). V shed 1 base and J 6 bases; nucleotides not matched to a gene: 11. The CDR3 consists of 16 residues.